This is a list of T cell receptor beta chains from one sample in a study of cytomegalovirus exposure and HLA in healthy donors. Method: immunoSEQ multiplex PCR; TCRdb's copy keeps in-frame clones and lacks some. The sample contains about 220,000 clones, 80% to 95% of which appear only once. Sequencing was done on a sample of PBMCs. The origin of the receptors is a woman aged 18-35 years in good health and CMV-seronegative. CDR3s include the opening cysteine and the closing phenylalanine or tryptophan. The D gene is left open where the match is weak. Clone size, where shown, is once, few, many, or a class for clones that have expanded.

CDR3: CATKPGQGKSYEQYF; DNA: TGTGCCACGAAACCGGGACAGGGGAAGTCCTACGAGCAGTACTTC; D: TRBD1; V: TRBV19; J: TRBJ2-7; size: .
CDR3: CASAQTYEQYF; DNA: TGTGCCAGCGCGCAAACCTACGAGCAGTACTTC; D: .; V: TRBV28; J: TRBJ2-7; size: .
CDR3: CASSQGPDEQFF; DNA: TGTGCCAGCAGCCAAGGTCCGGATGAGCAGTTCTTC; D: .; V: TRBV14; J: TRBJ2-1; size: .
CDR3: CSGFGVHEQFF; DNA: TGCAGCGGATTCGGGGTTCATGAGCAGTTCTTC; D: .; V: TRBV29-1; J: TRBJ2-1; size: .
CDR3: CASSSIILLAGVTDTQYF; DNA: TGTGCCAGCAGTTCAATTATTCTCCTAGCGGGAGTCACAGATACGCAGTATTTT; D: TRBD2; V: TRBV28; J: TRBJ2-3; size: .
CDR3: CASSFLTQGYYEQYF; DNA: TGCGCCAGCAGCTTTCTAACACAGGGGTACTACGAGCAGTACTTC; D: TRBD1; V: TRBV5-1; J: TRBJ2-7; size: .
CDR3: CASSLYFPYEQYF; DNA: TGTGCCAGCAGCTTATATTTTCCCTACGAGCAGTACTTC; D: .; V: TRBV11-2; J: TRBJ2-7; size: .
CDR3: CASSDRTASGSRGELFF; DNA: TGTGCCAGCAGTGACCGGACGGCTAGCGGGAGCCGTGGGGAGCTGTTTTTT; D: TRBD2; V: TRBV6-4; J: TRBJ2-2; size: .
CDR3: CASSGPGQGSTGELFF; DNA: TGTGCCAGCAGCGGGCCGGGACAGGGTTCCACCGGGGAGCTGTTTTTT; D: TRBD1; V: TRBV7-9; J: TRBJ2-2; size: once
CDR3: CASRGDLAGGEQFF; DNA: TGTGCCAGCAGGGGAGACTTAGCGGGAGGTGAGCAGTTCTTC; D: TRBD2; V: TRBV11-2; J: TRBJ2-1; size: once
CDR3: CASSRQAEAFF; DNA: TGTGCCAGCAGTCGACAAGCTGAAGCTTTCTTT; D: .; V: TRBV5-6; J: TRBJ1-1; size: .
CDR3: CASSVNGDSNQPQHF; DNA: TGTGCCAGCAGCGTAAACGGTGATAGCAATCAGCCCCAGCATTTT; D: .; V: TRBV9; J: TRBJ1-5; size: once
CDR3: CASSDGTGYFYGYTF; DNA: TGTGCCAGCAGTGATGGGACAGGGTACTTCTATGGCTACACCTTC; D: TRBD1; V: TRBV25-1; J: TRBJ1-2; size: .